The clone carrying this T cell receptor beta chain was observed at least ten times. Its specificity is not known. The CDR3 length is 15 residues. The trim removed 8 bases at V and 0 bases at J, leaving 8 bases unmatched. CDR1 and CDR2 (germline): KGHSH, LQKENI. This sample is part of a study of T cell repertoires in cytomegalovirus infection. Study-level information: CMV infection and matching HLA type were both indicated by public TCR beta signatures.

A single record per CDR3 protein comes from TCRdb applying MiXCR to the reads. The sample contains about 190,000 distinct CDR3 sequences, 28% of which appear only once. Study-wide results and limits: People with CMV and the relevant HLA were identified by cumulative public TCR beta family frequency. The study found HLA-C-restricted CMV-specific TCR beta clonotypes dominating the ex vivo response.

The chain couples TRBV18 to TRBJ2-7; 9 bases are shared with TRBD1. The sequence was collected from a human donor in good health (CMV status not recorded). Some clones in this sample may be carry-over from other donors' samples. The sample comprised PBMCs. The CDR3, as DNA: TGTGCCAGCAGTCCCGGGACAGGGAGCTCCTACGAGCAGTACTTC. This sequence encodes CASSPGTGSSYEQYF.